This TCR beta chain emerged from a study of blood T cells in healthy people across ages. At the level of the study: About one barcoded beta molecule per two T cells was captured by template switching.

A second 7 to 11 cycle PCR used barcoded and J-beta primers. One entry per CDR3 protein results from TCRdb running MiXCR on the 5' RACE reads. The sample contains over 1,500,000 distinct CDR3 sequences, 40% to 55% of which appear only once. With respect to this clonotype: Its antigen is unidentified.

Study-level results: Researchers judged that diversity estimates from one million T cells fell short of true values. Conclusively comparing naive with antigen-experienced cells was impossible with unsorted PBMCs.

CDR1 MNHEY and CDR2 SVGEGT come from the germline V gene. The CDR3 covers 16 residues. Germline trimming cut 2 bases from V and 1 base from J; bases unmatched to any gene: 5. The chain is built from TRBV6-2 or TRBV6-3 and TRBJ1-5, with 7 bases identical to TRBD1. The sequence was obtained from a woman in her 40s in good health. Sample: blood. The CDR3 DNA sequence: TGTGCCAGCAGTTACGAGGGCAGGGGGAGCAATCAGCCCCAGCATTTT. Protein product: CASSYEGRGSNQPQHF.